Shown below are 15 T cell receptor beta chains from a single sample sequenced in a study of early stage breast cancer tumors. Only in-frame clones appear in the TCRdb table, and some are missing; sequencing was by immunoSEQ multiplex PCR. Of 25,000 to 35,000 clones in the sample, 60% to 80% were seen once. Specimen: blood. The receptors stem from a person in their 40s with breast cancer.

V gene TRBV7-3 combines with J gene TRBJ2-5; D gene unclear. The germline V gene encodes CDR1 SGHTA and CDR2 FQGTGA. This CDR3 has 13 amino acids. Trimming left V 4 bases short and J 1 base short, with 7 bases between. Written as DNA, the CDR3 is TGTGCCAGCAGCTCTACGCTCCAAGAGACCCAGTACTTC. Translation gives CASSSTLQETQYF.

This sequence joins TRBV11-2 and TRBJ2-2; tentatively, D is TRBD1 (6 bases). V shed 1 base and J shed 4 bases, with 10 bases lying between them. Germline V gene sequence: CDR1 SGHAT, CDR2 FQNNGV. The length of the CDR3 is 15 residues. The CDR3 DNA sequence: TGTGCCAGCAGCTTAGGAGGGGACATCACCGGGGAGCTGTTTTTT. It yields the protein CASSLGGDITGELFF.

In its sample, this clone was seen a few times. This chain connects TRBV7-7 to TRBJ2-7; TRBD2 might be the D (5 bases). V dropped 5 bases and J dropped 5 bases, with 13 bases sitting between them. CDR3 size: 13 residues. Germline CDR1 is SSHAT and CDR2 is FNYEAQ (reference sequence). The CDR3: CASSQRAGHEQYF. For the CDR3, the DNA is TGTGCCAGCAGCCAGAGGGCGGGTCACGAGCAGTACTTC. The variable domain in full, with the rest retrieved from reference TRBV7-7 and TRBJ2-7, is GAGVSQSPRYKVTKRGQDVTLRCDPISSHATLYWYQQALGQGPEFLTYFNYEAQPDKSGLPSDRFSAERPEGSISTLTIQRTEQRDSAMYRCASSQRAGHEQYFGPGTRLTVT.

Points on this clone: Its ends do not fully match the called genes, so a read error is possible. In DNA, the CDR3 is TGTGCCAGCAGCTTAGCAGGGCCCTCCAATAATTCACCCCTCCACTTT. Protein: CASSLAGPSNNSPLHF. The chain carries TRBV7-3 and TRBJ1-6; D is perhaps TRBD1 (5 bases). The CDR3 is made up of 16 amino acids. Germline lookup yields CDR1 SGHTA and CDR2 FQGTGA.

In this sample, this clone turned up a few times. The chain is built from TRBV19 and TRBJ1-2; no clear D gene. This CDR3 contains 13 residues. CDR1 LNHDA and CDR2 SQIVND come from the germline V gene (reference sequence). V lost 1 base and J 2 bases, leaving 5 bases between the germline ends. Written as DNA, the CDR3 is TGTGCCAGTAGTATAGGGAACAACTATGGCTACACCTTC. Its translation is CASSIGNNYGYTF.

This clone was seen a handful of times. CDR3 bases: TGTGCCAGTAGTATTAATCTTCCAGCCTACGAGCAGTACTTC. This translates into CASSINLPAYEQYF. The chain couples TRBV19 to TRBJ2-7; D call uncertain. The CDR3 consists of 14 residues. Germline V gene sequence: CDR1 LNHDA, CDR2 SQIVND (reference sequence). V lost 3 bases to trimming and J lost 2 bases, with 11 bases between them.

V usage is TRBV7-9 and J usage is TRBJ2-3, with 7 bases lining up with TRBD1. The CDR3 runs to 17 residues. Germline CDR1 reads SEHNR; CDR2 reads FQNEAQ (reference sequence). After removal of 5 bases from V and 0 bases from J, the junction contained 11 bases not matched to a gene. DNA of the CDR3: TGTGCCAGCAGCGCCCGAGTGACAGGGACCAGCACAGATACGCAGTATTTT. This codes for CASSARVTGTSTDTQYF.

This clone was counted a few times. The chain joins TRBV27 to TRBJ1-2; D may be TRBD1 (6 bases). Trimming stripped 1 base from V and 4 bases from J, with 13 bases between. The V gene's germline CDR1 is MNHEY and CDR2 SMNVEV (reference sequence). This CDR3 spans 15 amino acids. Written as DNA, the CDR3 is TGTGCCAGCAGTTTATTAGGGGGGCTCGGCTATGGCTACACCTTC. Translating gives CASSLLGGLGYGYTF.

The chain links TRBV13 to TRBJ2-7; possibly TRBD2 for D (6 bases). CDR3 length equals 18 residues. The V gene's germline CDR1 is PRHDT and CDR2 FYEKMQ (reference sequence). V lost 3 bases and J 0 bases, leaving 21 bases between the germline ends. The chain's CDR3 is CASSFYHGGGLSSYEQYF. In nucleotides, the CDR3 is TGTGCCAGCAGCTTTTATCACGGGGGAGGCCTTAGCTCCTACGAGCAGTACTTC.

The chain employs TRBV27 and TRBJ2-1, with D tentatively TRBD1 or TRBD2 (5 bases each). The CDR3 sequence is 18 residues long. The V end was cut by 5 bases, the J end by 4 bases, with 24 bases between. Germline loops: CDR1 MNHEY, CDR2 SMNVEV (reference sequence). The CDR3: CASSLGWGRGEGYNEQFF. The DNA of the CDR3 is TGTGCCAGCAGTCTAGGGTGGGGACGGGGAGAGGGGTACAATGAGCAGTTCTTC.

The V gene is TRBV9, the J gene TRBJ2-3; 12 bases are shared with TRBD2. The CDR3 has 16 amino acids. V was pared by 4 bases and J by 6 bases, with 9 bases of the junction left unmatched. Germline V CDR1 and CDR2: SGDLS, YYNGEE. The CDR3 is CASSFRLAGAIDTQYF. The CDR3 nucleotides read TGTGCCAGCAGCTTCCGACTAGCGGGAGCGATTGATACGCAGTATTTT.

The J gene is TRBJ2-7, the V gene TRBV27, with D perhaps TRBD1 or TRBD2 (5 bases each). V lost 4 bases and J lost 5, with 21 bases in between. This CDR3 comprises 16 residues. Looked up from germline, CDR1 is MNHEY and CDR2 is SMNVEV (reference sequence). CDR3: CASSSPVFARGNEQYF. For the CDR3, the DNA is TGTGCCAGCAGTTCCCCGGTTTTTGCGAGGGGCAACGAGCAGTACTTC.

The chain is built from TRBV6-1 and TRBJ1-5, with D uncertain. The germline V gene has CDR1 MNHNS and CDR2 SASEGT. V shed 1 base and J shed 4 bases, with 5 bases lying between them. This CDR3 has 13 amino acids. CDR3 protein: CASSEGGNQPQHF. In DNA form, the CDR3 reads TGTGCCAGCAGTGAAGGGGGAAATCAGCCCCAGCATTTT.

The rearrangement links TRBV7-9 to TRBJ2-3; D is unclear. This CDR3 is 15 amino acids long. Trimming took 4 bases from V and 1 from J, leaving 12 bases between them. CDR1 is SEHNR and CDR2 is FQNEAQ in the germline V gene (reference sequence). CDR3 coding DNA: TGTGCCAGCAGCTCCCCCGAAAGCGGCACAGATACGCAGTATTTT. It is translated as CASSSPESGTDTQYF. Variable domain in full (rest from reference TRBV7-9 and TRBJ2-3): DTGVSQNPRHKITKRGQNVTFRCDPISEHNRLYWYRQTLGQGPEFLTYFQNEAQLEKSRLLSDRFSAERPKGSFSTLEIQRTEQGDSAMYLCASSSPESGTDTQYFGPGTRLTVL.

This clone has more than one count but fewer than ten. In nucleotides, the CDR3 is TGTGCCAGCACGCTATGGGGAGGGATGTCCGGAACTAGCAATCAGCCCCAGCATTTT. It codes for CASTLWGGMSGTSNQPQHF. V gene TRBV28 combines with J gene TRBJ1-5; D gene unclear. V was trimmed by 7 bases and J by 0 bases, leaving 25 bases between them. This CDR3 is 19 amino acids long. Germline CDR1 and CDR2: MDHEN and SYDVKM.